This passage covers 11 T cell receptor beta chains from one sample sequenced in a study of graft-versus-host responses after intestinal transplantation. The repertoire was sequenced with immunoSEQ multiplex PCR; TCRdb's copy has only in-frame clones and lacks some. The repertoire holds 43,000 or so clones, with over 85% as singletons. Sequencing was performed on PBMCs, taken around 48 weeks after intestinal transplant. These receptors were collected from a human patient who received an intestinal transplant, so some T cells may come from the graft donor.

The chain recombines TRBV6-5 with TRBJ2-3, with D possibly matching TRBD2 (6 bases). V was cut by 0 bases and J by 2 bases, with 12 bases left in between. This CDR3 has 16 residues. From germline, CDR1 is MNHEY and CDR2 SVGAGI. In nucleotides, the CDR3 is TGTGCCAGCAGTTACTCGGGACTGGCTACCACAGATACGCAGTATTTT. It translates to CASSYSGLATTDTQYF.

CDR3 in amino acids: CACSVGELFF. As DNA, the CDR3 is TGTGCCTGTAGCGTGGGGGAGCTGTTTTTT. The gene calls are TRBV6-1 and TRBJ2-2; a weak D match, TRBD2 (5 bases). Germline V gene data show CDR1 as MNHNS and CDR2 as SASEGT. Trimming removed 11 bases from V and 8 bases from J, with 9 bases in between. CDR3 length: 10 residues.

The CDR3 loop is CASSLALHLNTEAFF. CDR3 nucleotides: TGTGCCAGCAGCTTAGCGCTTCATCTGAACACTGAAGCTTTCTTT. V usage is TRBV7-9 and J usage is TRBJ1-1; no reliable D call. From germline, CDR1 is SEHNR and CDR2 FQNEAQ (reference sequence). The CDR3 consists of 15 residues. V lost 0 bases and J 0 bases, leaving 8 bases between the germline ends.

The chain carries TRBV12-5 and TRBJ1-2, with unresolved D. Germline values: CDR1 LGHNT, CDR2 FRNRAP. Trimming shortened V by 2 bases and J by 4 bases, and 11 bases separated the two germline ends. The CDR3 spans 14 residues. The CDR3 nucleotides read TGTGCTAGTGGTTTGTCCGGGGTCTTCTATGGCTACACCTTC. The encoded protein is CASGLSGVFYGYTF.

The J gene is TRBJ1-2, the V gene TRBV5-4, with 7 positions matching TRBD1. With 1 base clipped from V and 4 bases from J, the junction kept 7 bases outside the gene matches. Germline V lookup: CDR1 SGHNT, CDR2 YYREEE (reference sequence). CDR3 length equals 15 residues. The chain's CDR3 is CASSLPEQGIYGYTF. CDR3 nucleotides: TGTGCCAGCAGCTTGCCCGAACAGGGGATCTATGGCTACACCTTC.

J is TRBJ1-6 and V is TRBV5-4; D might be TRBD1 (5 bases). The CDR3 runs 14 residues. The ends were cut back, 0 bases at V and 6 bases at J, with 7 bases in the middle. From germline, CDR1 is SGHNT and CDR2 YYREEE (reference sequence). The CDR3 spells CASSLGQINSPLHF. CDR3 DNA: TGTGCCAGCAGCTTGGGACAGATTAATTCACCCCTCCACTTT.

The chain has TRBV7-6 and TRBJ1-6; a weak D match, TRBD1 (5 bases). Germline loops: CDR1 SGHVS, CDR2 FNYEAQ. CDR3 length equals 17 residues. V lost 1 base, J lost 6 bases, and 16 bases lay in between. CDR3 protein: CASSLGGRVPGNSPLHF. The CDR3 DNA follows: TGTGCCAGCAGCTTAGGGGGGAGGGTTCCTGGTAATTCACCCCTCCACTTT.

The genes are TRBV2 and TRBJ2-7; the match to TRBD2 covers 11 bases. CDR1 is SNHLY, CDR2 FYNNEI, per germline. The CDR3 runs to 14 residues. V trimming: 6 bases; J trimming: 1 base; junction bases outside the gene matches: 2. DNA for the CDR3: TGTGCCAGCAGAATAGCGGGGGGGTCCTACGAGCAGTACTTC. This sequence encodes CASRIAGGSYEQYF.

This chain connects TRBV2 to TRBJ2-6, with a weak D call TRBD1 (6 bases). The CDR3 covers 19 residues. Germline V gives CDR1 SNHLY, CDR2 FYNNEI. Trimming took 6 bases from V and 0 from J, leaving 21 bases between them. The CDR3 loop reads CASREMRAGAYSGANVLTF. The CDR3 DNA follows: TGTGCCAGCAGGGAGATGAGGGCAGGGGCGTACTCTGGGGCCAACGTCCTGACTTTC.

The table lists this clone with a count of one. The V and J genes are TRBV25-1 and TRBJ1-2; D remains unclear. In germline, CDR1 is MGHDK, CDR2 SYGVNS. The V and J ends lost 1 base and 4 bases respectively, with 13 bases between them. The CDR3 has 15 amino acids. Written as DNA, the CDR3 is TGTGCCAGCAGTGAATCGGAGGTTCGGGGCTATGGCTACACCTTC. Its translation is CASSESEVRGYGYTF.

The CDR3 here is CASSPPQARNEQFF. The CDR3 region has the DNA TGTGCCAGCTCCCCTCCCCAGGCAAGAAATGAGCAGTTCTTC. This chain joins TRBV27 and TRBJ2-1; D call uncertain. Germline V lookup: CDR1 MNHEY, CDR2 SMNVEV (reference sequence). This CDR3 spans 14 amino acids. Deletions cut 8 bases from V and 7 bases from J, with 18 bases between.